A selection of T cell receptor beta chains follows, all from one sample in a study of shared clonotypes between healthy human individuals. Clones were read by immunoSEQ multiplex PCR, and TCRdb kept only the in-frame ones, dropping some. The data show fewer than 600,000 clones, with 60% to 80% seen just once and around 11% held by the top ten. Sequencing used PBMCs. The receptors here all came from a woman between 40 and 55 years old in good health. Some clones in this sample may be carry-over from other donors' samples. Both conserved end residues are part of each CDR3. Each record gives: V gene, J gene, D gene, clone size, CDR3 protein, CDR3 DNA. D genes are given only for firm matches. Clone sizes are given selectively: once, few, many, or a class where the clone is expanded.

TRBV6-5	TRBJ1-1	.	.	CASRGSVIAEAFF	TGTGCCAGCAGGGGCTCGGTAATTGCTGAAGCTTTCTTT
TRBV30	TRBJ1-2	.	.	CAWSALTQGDYTF	TGTGCCTGGAGTGCCTTGACTCAAGGAGACTACACCTTC
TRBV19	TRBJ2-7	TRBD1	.	CASSMGDRPPYEQYF	TGTGCCAGTAGTATGGGGGACAGGCCACCCTACGAGCAGTACTTC
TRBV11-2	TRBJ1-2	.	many	CASSDFPGTRDGYTF	TGTGCCAGCAGCGACTTTCCCGGGACGAGGGATGGCTACACCTTC
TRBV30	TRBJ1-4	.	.	CAGTRTDEKLFF	TGTGCCGGGACCCGGACTGATGAAAAACTGTTTTTT
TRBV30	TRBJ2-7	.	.	CAWSVRLYEQYF	TGTGCCTGGAGTGTGCGGTTGTACGAGCAGTACTTC
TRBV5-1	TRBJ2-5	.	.	CASSLGVQETQYF	TGCGCCAGCAGCTTGGGGGTTCAAGAGACCCAGTACTTC
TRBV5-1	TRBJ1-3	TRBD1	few	CASSLEGTAIGNTIYF	TGCGCCAGCAGCTTGGAAGGGACAGCTATTGGAAACACCATATATTTT
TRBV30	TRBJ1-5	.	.	CAWSYGPVNQPQHF	TGTGCCTGGAGTTACGGGCCAGTCAATCAGCCCCAGCATTTT
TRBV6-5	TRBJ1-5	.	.	CASKETGRINQPQHF	TGTGCCAGCAAGGAAACAGGGAGGATCAATCAGCCCCAGCATTTT